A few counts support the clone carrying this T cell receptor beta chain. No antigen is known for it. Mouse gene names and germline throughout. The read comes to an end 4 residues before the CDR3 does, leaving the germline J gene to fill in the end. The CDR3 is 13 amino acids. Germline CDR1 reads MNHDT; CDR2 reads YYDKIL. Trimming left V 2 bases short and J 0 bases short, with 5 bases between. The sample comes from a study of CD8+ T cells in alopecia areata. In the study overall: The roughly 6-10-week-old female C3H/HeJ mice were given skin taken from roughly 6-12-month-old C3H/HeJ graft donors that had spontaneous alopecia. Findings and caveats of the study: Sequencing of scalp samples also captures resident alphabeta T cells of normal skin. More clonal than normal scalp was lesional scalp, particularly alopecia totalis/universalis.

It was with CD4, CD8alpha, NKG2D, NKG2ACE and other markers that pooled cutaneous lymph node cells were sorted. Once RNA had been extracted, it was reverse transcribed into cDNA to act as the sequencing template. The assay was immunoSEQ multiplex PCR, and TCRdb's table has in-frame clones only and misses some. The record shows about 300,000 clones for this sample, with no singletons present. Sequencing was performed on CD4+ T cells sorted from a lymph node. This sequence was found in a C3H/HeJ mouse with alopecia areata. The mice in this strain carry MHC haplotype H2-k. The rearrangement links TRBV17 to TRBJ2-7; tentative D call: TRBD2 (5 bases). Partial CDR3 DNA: TGTGCTAGCAGTAGACTGGGCTCCTAT. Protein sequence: CASSRLGSY. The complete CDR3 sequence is CASSRLGSYEQYF.